This T cell receptor (beta chain) appears in the sequencing data of a study of T cell clones after liver transplantation. The CDR3 runs 14 residues. Per the germline V gene, CDR1 is SGHTA and CDR2 is FQGNSA. V lost 1 base and J 5 bases, leaving 11 bases between the germline ends. TCRdb's copy holds only in-frame clones and misses some; the assay was immunoSEQ multiplex PCR. The data hold about 80,000 clones, with nearly 85% observed a single time. The V call is TRBV7-2, the J call TRBJ2-5; either TRBD1 or TRBD2 may fit D (5 bases each). The source material was CD4+ T cells from blood, sampled 45 to 46 months after liver transplant. This receptor was identified in a human patient who received a liver transplant. Some T cells may have originated in the graft donor. The CDR3 DNA sequence: TGTGCCAGCAGCTTAGTGAGGTGGGGGGAGACCCAGTACTTC. It yields the protein CASSLVRWGETQYF.